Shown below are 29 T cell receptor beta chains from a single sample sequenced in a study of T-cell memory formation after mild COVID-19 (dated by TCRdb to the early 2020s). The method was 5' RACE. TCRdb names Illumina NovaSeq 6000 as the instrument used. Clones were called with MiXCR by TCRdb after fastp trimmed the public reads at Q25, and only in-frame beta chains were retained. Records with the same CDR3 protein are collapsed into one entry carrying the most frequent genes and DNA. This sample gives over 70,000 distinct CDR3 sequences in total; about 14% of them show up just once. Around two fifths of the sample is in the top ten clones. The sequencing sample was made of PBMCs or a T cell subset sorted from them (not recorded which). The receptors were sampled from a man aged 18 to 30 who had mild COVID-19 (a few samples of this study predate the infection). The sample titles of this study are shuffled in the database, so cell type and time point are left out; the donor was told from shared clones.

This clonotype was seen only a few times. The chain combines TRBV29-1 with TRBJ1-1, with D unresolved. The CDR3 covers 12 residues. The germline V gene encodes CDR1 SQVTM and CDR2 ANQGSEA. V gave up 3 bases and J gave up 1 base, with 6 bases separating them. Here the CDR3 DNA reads TGCAGCGTTGACGTGAGGAACACTGAAGCTTTCTTT. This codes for CSVDVRNTEAFF.

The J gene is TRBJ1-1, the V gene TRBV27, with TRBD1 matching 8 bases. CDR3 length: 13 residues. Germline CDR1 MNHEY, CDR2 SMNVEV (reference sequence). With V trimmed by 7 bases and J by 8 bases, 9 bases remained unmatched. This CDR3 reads CASKRTGRSEAFF. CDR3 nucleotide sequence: TGTGCCAGCAAGAGGACAGGGAGGTCCGAAGCTTTCTTT.

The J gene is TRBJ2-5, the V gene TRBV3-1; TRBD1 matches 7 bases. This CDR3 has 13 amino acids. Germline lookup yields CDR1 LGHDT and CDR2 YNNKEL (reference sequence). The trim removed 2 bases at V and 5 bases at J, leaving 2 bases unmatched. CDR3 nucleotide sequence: TGTGCCAGCAGCCAAATACAGGGGGAGACCCAGTACTTC. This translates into CASSQIQGETQYF.

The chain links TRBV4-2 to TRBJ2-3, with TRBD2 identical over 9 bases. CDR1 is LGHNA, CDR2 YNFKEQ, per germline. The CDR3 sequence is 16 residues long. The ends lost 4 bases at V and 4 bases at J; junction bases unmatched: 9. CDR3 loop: CASSLPLAGEADTQYF. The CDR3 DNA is TGTGCCAGCAGCCTTCCCTTAGCGGGGGAAGCAGATACGCAGTATTTT.

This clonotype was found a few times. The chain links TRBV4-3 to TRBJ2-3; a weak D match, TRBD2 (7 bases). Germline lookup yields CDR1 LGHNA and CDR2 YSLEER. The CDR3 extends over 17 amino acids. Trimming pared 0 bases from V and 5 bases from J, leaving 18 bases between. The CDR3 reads CASSQDGRGGAGDTQYF. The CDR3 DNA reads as TGCGCCAGCAGCCAAGATGGTCGCGGGGGCGCGGGAGATACGCAGTATTTT.

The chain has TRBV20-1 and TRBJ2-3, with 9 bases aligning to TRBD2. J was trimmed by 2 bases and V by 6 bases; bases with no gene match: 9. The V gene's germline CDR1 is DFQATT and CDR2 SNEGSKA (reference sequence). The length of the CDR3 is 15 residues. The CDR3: CSASQTSGLTDTQYF. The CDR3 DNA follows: TGCAGTGCCAGTCAGACTAGCGGCCTCACAGATACGCAGTATTTT.

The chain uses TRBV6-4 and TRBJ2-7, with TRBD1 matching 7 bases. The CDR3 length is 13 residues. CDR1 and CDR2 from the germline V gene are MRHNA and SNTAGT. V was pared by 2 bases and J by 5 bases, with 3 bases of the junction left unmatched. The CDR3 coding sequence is TGTGCCAGCAGTGACAGACAGGGTAACGAGCAGTACTTC. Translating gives CASSDRQGNEQYF.

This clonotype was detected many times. This CDR3 is CASSPTSGGHYNEQFF. CDR3 DNA sequence: TGTGCCAGCAGCCCCACTAGCGGGGGCCACTACAATGAGCAGTTCTTC. The chain recombines TRBV5-4 with TRBJ2-1; the match to TRBD2 covers 11 bases. Germline CDR1 and CDR2: SGHNT and YYREEE (reference sequence). This CDR3 region has 16 residues. V dropped 4 bases and J dropped 3; count of bases not matched to a gene: 6.

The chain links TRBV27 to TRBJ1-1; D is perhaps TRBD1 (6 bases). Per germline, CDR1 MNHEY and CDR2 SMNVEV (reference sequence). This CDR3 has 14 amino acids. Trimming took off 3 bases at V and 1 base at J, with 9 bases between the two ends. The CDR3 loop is CASSFSTGNTEAFF. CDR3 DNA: TGTGCCAGCAGTTTCTCGACAGGGAACACTGAAGCTTTCTTT.

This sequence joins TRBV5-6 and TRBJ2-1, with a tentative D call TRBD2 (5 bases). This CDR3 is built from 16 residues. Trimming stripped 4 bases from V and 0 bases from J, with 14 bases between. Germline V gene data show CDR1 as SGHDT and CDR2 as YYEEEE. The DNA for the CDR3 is TGTGCCAGCAGCCCAGGCGGGCCCCGCTCCTACAATGAGCAGTTCTTC. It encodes CASSPGGPRSYNEQFF.

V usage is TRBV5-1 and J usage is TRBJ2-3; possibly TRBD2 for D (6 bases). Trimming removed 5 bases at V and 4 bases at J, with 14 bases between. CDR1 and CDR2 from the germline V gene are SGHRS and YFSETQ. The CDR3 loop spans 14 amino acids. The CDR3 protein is CASSGGFGADTQYF. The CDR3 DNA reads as TGCGCCAGCAGTGGGGGGTTCGGAGCAGATACGCAGTATTTT. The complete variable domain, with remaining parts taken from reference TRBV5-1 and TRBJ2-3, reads KAGVTQTPRYLIKTRGQQVTLSCSPISGHRSVSWYQQTPGQGLQFLFEYFSETQRNKGNFPGRFSGRQFSNSRSEMNVSTLELGDSALYLCASSGGFGADTQYFGPGTRLTVL.

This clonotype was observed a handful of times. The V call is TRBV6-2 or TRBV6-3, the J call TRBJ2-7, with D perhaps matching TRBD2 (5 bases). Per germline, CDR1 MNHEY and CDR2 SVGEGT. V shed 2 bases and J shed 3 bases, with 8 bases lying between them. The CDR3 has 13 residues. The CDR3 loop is CASSYARGYEQYF. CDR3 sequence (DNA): TGTGCCAGCAGTTACGCCCGGGGCTACGAGCAGTACTTC.

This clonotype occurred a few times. The CDR3 here is CASRPTSGESSYEQYF. CDR3 bases: TGTGCCAGCAGGCCTACTAGCGGGGAAAGCTCCTACGAGCAGTACTTC. The chain has TRBV5-5 and TRBJ2-7, with 10 bases fitting TRBD2. Germline V gene sequence: CDR1 SGHKS, CDR2 YYEKEE (reference sequence). There are 16 residues in the CDR3. V trimming: 5 bases; J trimming: 0 bases; junction bases outside the gene matches: 8.

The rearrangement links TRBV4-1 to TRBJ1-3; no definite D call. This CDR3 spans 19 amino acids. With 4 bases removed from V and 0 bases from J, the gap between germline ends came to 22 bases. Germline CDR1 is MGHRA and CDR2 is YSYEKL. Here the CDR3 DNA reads TGCGCCAGCAGCCCCTCGGCAGGAAACTTTGTCTCCTCTGGAAACACCATATATTTT. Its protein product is CASSPSAGNFVSSGNTIYF.

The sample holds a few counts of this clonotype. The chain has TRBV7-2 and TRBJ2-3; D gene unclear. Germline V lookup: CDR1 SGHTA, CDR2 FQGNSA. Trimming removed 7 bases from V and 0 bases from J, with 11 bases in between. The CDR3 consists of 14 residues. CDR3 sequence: CASTAGTSTDTQYF. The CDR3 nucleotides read TGTGCCAGCACAGCAGGCACTAGCACAGATACGCAGTATTTT.

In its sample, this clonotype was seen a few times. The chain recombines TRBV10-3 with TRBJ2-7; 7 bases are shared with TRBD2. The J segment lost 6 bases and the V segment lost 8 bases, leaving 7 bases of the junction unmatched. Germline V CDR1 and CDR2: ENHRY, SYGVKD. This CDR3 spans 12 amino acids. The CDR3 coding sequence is TGTGCCATCTCCGGGGGGTCTAGCGAGCAGTACTTC. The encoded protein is CAISGGSSEQYF.

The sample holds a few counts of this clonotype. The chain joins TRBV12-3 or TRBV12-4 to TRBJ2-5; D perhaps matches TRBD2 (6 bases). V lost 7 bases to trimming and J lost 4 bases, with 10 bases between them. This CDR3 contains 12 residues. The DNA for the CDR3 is TGTGCCAGCACTCCAGCGGGAGAGACCCAGTACTTC. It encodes CASTPAGETQYF.

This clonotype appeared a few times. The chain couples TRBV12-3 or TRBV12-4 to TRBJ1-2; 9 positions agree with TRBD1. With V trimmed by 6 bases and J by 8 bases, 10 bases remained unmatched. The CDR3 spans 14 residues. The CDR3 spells CASSPGTGIRGYTF. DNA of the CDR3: TGTGCCAGCAGCCCCGGGACAGGGATTCGCGGCTACACCTTC.

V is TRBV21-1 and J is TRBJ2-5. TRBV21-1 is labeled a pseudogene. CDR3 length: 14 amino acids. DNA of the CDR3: TGTGCCAGCAGCTCCGGTCCATTCGCAAAGACCCAGTACTTC. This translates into CASSSGPFAKTQYF.

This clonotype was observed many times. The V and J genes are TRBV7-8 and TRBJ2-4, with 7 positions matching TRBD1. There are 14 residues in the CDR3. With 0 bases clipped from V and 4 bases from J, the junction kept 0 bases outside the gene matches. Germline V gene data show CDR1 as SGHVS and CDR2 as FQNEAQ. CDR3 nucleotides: TGTGCCAGCAGCTTAGCGGACAGGAAAAACATTCAGTACTTC. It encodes CASSLADRKNIQYF.

The CDR3 region is CASSSGREYEQYV. CDR3 nucleotide sequence: TGTGCCAGCAGTTCGGGCAGGGAATACGAGCAGTACGTC. The chain links TRBV28 to TRBJ2-7, with a possible D match to TRBD1 (5 bases). V lost 4 bases and J lost 4, with 11 bases in between. The germline gives CDR1 MDHEN, CDR2 SYDVKM. CDR3 length equals 13 residues.

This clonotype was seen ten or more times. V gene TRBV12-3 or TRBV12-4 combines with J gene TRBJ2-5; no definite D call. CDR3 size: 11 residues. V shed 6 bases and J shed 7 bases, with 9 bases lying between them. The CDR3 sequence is CASSQTRTQYF. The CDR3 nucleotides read TGTGCCAGCAGCCAAACAAGGACCCAGTACTTC.

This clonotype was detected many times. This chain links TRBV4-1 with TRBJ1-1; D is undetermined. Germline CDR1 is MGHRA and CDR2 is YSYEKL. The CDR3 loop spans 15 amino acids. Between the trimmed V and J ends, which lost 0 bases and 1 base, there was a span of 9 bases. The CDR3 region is CASSQEDGGNTEAFF. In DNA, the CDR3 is TGCGCCAGCAGCCAAGAAGATGGTGGGAACACTGAAGCTTTCTTT.

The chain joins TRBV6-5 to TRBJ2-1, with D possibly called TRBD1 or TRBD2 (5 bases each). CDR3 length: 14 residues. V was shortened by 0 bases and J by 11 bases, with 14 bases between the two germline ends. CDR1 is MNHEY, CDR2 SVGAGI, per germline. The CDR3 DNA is TGTGCCAGCAGTTACTCGAGGGGAGAAAGGCAGCAGTTCTTC. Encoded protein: CASSYSRGERQQFF.

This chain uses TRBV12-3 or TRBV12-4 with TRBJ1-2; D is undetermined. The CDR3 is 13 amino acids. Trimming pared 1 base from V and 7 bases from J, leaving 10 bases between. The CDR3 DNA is TGTGCCAGCAGTTTAGGGGCGCCCGGTGGCTACACCTTC. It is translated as CASSLGAPGGYTF.

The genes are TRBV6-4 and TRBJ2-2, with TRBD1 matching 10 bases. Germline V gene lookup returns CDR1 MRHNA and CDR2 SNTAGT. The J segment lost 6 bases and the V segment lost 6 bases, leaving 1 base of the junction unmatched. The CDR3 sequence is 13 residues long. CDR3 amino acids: CASSDRGPGELFF. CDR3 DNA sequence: TGTGCCAGCAGCGACAGGGGGCCCGGGGAGCTGTTTTTT.

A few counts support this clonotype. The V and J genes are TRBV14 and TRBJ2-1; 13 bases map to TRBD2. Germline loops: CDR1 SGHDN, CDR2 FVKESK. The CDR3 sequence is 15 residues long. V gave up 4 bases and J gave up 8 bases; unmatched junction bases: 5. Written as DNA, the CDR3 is TGTGCCAGCAGCCCGCGGACTAGCGGGAGCCATGAGCAGTTCTTC. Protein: CASSPRTSGSHEQFF.

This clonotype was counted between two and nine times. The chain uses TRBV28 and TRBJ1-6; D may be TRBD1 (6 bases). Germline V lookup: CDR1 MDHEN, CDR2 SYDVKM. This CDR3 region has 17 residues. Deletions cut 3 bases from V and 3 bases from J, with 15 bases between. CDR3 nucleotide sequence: TGTGCCAGCAGTTTGATAGGTGGACAGATCTATAATTCACCCCTCCACTTT. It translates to CASSLIGGQIYNSPLHF.

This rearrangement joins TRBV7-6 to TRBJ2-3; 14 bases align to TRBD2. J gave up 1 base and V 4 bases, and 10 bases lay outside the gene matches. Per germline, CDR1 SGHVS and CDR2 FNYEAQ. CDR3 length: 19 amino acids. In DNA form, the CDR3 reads TGTGCCAGCAGCTCCTCCGGGACTAGCGGGGGCTATGGCACAGATACGCAGTATTTT. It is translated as CASSSSGTSGGYGTDTQYF.